Listed below are T cell receptor beta chains from one sample, sequenced in a study of T-cell reconstitution after alpha-beta-depleted transplantation in children. A single record per CDR3 protein comes from TCRdb applying MiXCR to the PCR reads. The sample records roughly 220,000 distinct CDR3 sequences, approximately 8.4% being singletons. This specimen consisted of PBMCs, mostly from graft donor cells, obtained 360 days after TCRalphabeta/CD19-depleted stem cell transplant. These receptors came from a male patient aged 2-10 years who had a stem cell transplant for acute myeloid leukemia, so the T cells may come from the graft donor. Each CDR3 is given with its conserved first and last residue. A D gene is named only where the DNA matches it firmly. The size entry is marked missing in some rows and otherwise reads once, few, many or a size class.

>TRBV5-1|TRBJ2-1|NA|few
TGCGCCAGCAGCTTGGCCAGCGAATCGGGCCATGAGCAGTTCTTC
CASSLASESGHEQFF
>TRBV7-9|TRBJ1-1|NA|many
TGTGCCAGCAGCTCTTTCCCCAGGAACACTGAAGCTTTCTTT
CASSSFPRNTEAFF
>TRBV9|TRBJ2-7|TRBD1|many
TGTGCCAGCAGCCCCAGGGGGCTCTTCACCTACGAGCAGTACTTC
CASSPRGLFTYEQYF
>TRBV5-1|TRBJ1-1|NA|many
TGCGCCAGCGCCACCTTTGGCGGGACTGAAGCTTTCTTT
CASATFGGTEAFF
>TRBV10-3|TRBJ2-5|TRBD1|NA
TGTGCCATCAGTGGGACAGGGGGCGGAGAGACCCAGTACTTC
CAISGTGGGETQYF
>TRBV20-1|TRBJ2-7|NA|once
TGCAGTGCCAGCAGGCGTGACGAGCAGTACTTC
CSASRRDEQYF
>TRBV9|TRBJ2-6|TRBD1|NA
TGTGCCAGCAGCGTAGACCCGGACAGGGGGCACCCTTTAAACGTCCTGACTTTC
CASSVDPDRGHPLNVLTF
>TRBV20-1|TRBJ2-5|NA|few
TGCAGTGCTAGAGTTTGGGGGAAAGAGACCCAGTACTTC
CSARVWGKETQYF
>TRBV12-3/TRBV12-4|TRBJ2-7|TRBD2|few
TGTGCCAGCAGTCCGGAGACTAGCGGTTACGAGCAGTACTTC
CASSPETSGYEQYF
>TRBV6-5|TRBJ2-7|TRBD1|NA
TGTGCCAGCAGTTGGACGGGACAGTTCTACGAGCAGTACTTC
CASSWTGQFYEQYF
>TRBV5-1|TRBJ1-6|TRBD1|NA
TGCGCCAGCAGCGGGGGGGACAGCGTTAATTCACCCCTCCACTTT
CASSGGDSVNSPLHF
>TRBV20-1|TRBJ2-7|TRBD2|many
TGCAGTGCATGGGCGGGAGCGTCCTACGAGCAGTACTTC
CSAWAGASYEQYF
>TRBV6-2/TRBV6-3|TRBJ2-1|TRBD1|NA
TGTGCCAGCAGTTCGAGCGGTGGACAGGGGTACAATGAGCAGTTCTTC
CASSSSGGQGYNEQFF
>TRBV20-1|TRBJ2-7|NA|many
TGCAGTGCTAGAGATGGTGGAGGGTACGAGCAGTACTTC
CSARDGGGYEQYF
>TRBV12-3/TRBV12-4|TRBJ2-3|NA|many
TGTGCCAGCAGTTTAAGAGGACCGAAAGATACGCAGTATTTT
CASSLRGPKDTQYF
>TRBV5-1|TRBJ2-2|NA|NA
TGCGCCAGCAGGATATCAGACGGACTTCGGGGCGGGGAGCTGTTTTTT
CASRISDGLRGGELFF
>TRBV3-1|TRBJ1-5|NA|many
TGTGCCAGCAGCCCCAAACCCAATCAGCCCCAGCATTTT
CASSPKPNQPQHF
>TRBV5-1|TRBJ1-2|TRBD1|few
TGCGCCAGCGGACAAACAGGGGACGGGCTCCTTGGCTACACCTTC
CASGQTGDGLLGYTF
>TRBV20-1|TRBJ2-7|TRBD2|many
TGCAGTGCCCTACGGACTAGTGGATTCTACGAGCAGTACTTC
CSALRTSGFYEQYF
>TRBV24-1|TRBJ2-1|TRBD2|NA
TGTGCCACCAGTGATCCTAGCGGGGGGGCCGTCGATGAGCAGTTCTTC
CATSDPSGGAVDEQFF
>TRBV4-3|TRBJ2-2|NA|few
TGCGCCAGCAGCCAAGACCCGGGACCACAGAACACCGGGGAGCTGTTTTTT
CASSQDPGPQNTGELFF
>TRBV7-6|TRBJ2-1|NA|few
TGTGCCAGCAGCTTAGCGCGCAGGGTAGGAGAGCAGTTCTTC
CASSLARRVGEQFF
>TRBV12-3/TRBV12-4|TRBJ1-5|TRBD1|NA
TGTGCCAGCAGTTTTGGCACCGGGACAGGGGCTTCCAATCAGCCCCAGCATTTT
CASSFGTGTGASNQPQHF
>TRBV21-1|TRBJ1-2|NA|few
TGTGCCAGCACTCTCTTCCCTAACTATGGCTACACCTTC
CASTLFPNYGYTF
>TRBV10-3|TRBJ2-7|NA|many
TGTGCCATCAGTGAGTCGAAAAGGGACCACGAGCAGTACTTC
CAISESKRDHEQYF
>TRBV12-3/TRBV12-4|TRBJ2-1|NA|many
TGTGCCAGCAGTACTGTTTGGACAGCAAATTACAATGAGCAGTTCTTC
CASSTVWTANYNEQFF
>TRBV6-5|TRBJ2-4|TRBD1|few
TGTGCCAGCAGTTACCCGGGGACAGGACGAAAAAACATTCAGTACTTC
CASSYPGTGRKNIQYF
>TRBV29-1|TRBJ2-5|NA|many
TGCAGCACCTGGGACTCCCAAGAGACCCAGTACTTC
CSTWDSQETQYF
>TRBV4-2|TRBJ2-2|NA|few
TGTGCCAGCAGCCCCCTTAGGCAGGGGTCCGGGGAGCTGTTTTTT
CASSPLRQGSGELFF
>TRBV20-1|TRBJ1-5|TRBD1|many
TGCAGTGCTCAAGGGACAGCTTATCAGCCCCAGCATTTT
CSAQGTAYQPQHF
>TRBV12-3/TRBV12-4|TRBJ2-7|TRBD2|many
TGTGCCAGCAGCCTGATTGGACTAGCGGGTATCGAGCAGTACTTC
CASSLIGLAGIEQYF
>TRBV21-1|TRBJ2-3|NA|many
TGTGCCAGCAGCAAGCCCAGCGGGGGGCCAACAGATACGCAGTATTTT
CASSKPSGGPTDTQYF
>TRBV7-9|TRBJ2-3|NA|NA
TGTGCCAGCAGCTTCGTGGACTACACAGATACGCAGTATTTT
CASSFVDYTDTQYF
>TRBV12-3/TRBV12-4|TRBJ1-6|NA|many
TGTGCCAGCAGAACTCCAGGGGACTATAATTCACCCCTCCACTTT
CASRTPGDYNSPLHF
>TRBV4-1|TRBJ2-7|TRBD1|many
TGCGCCAGCAGCCAAGAACTGGCCAGGGGGCCATACGAGCAGTACTTC
CASSQELARGPYEQYF
>TRBV29-1|TRBJ1-2|NA|few
TGCAGCGTTGCGTCAGGGAGTGGGTTCTATGGCTACACCTTC
CSVASGSGFYGYTF
>TRBV20-1|TRBJ2-3|TRBD2|NA
TGCAGTGCTAGACTAGCGGGAGGGCCCAGCACAGATACGCAGTATTTT
CSARLAGGPSTDTQYF
>TRBV12-3/TRBV12-4|TRBJ2-1|NA|many
TGTGCCAGCAGTTTCGAGAGCTCCTACAATGAGCAGTTCTTC
CASSFESSYNEQFF
>TRBV11-3|TRBJ2-7|NA|many
TGTGCCAGCAGCTTAGACCGGACGCGGAACGAGCAGTACTTC
CASSLDRTRNEQYF
>TRBV4-2|TRBJ1-2|NA|few
TGTGCCAGCAGTCCCTCACAGGGAGAGCGTGGCTACACCTTC
CASSPSQGERGYTF
>TRBV20-1|TRBJ2-3|TRBD2|many
TGCAGTGCTAGACTAGCGGGGGGGCCTGGAGATACGCAGTATTTT
CSARLAGGPGDTQYF
>TRBV10-3|TRBJ2-7|TRBD2|few
TGTGCCATCAGTTCGGCGGGGGAAGGAGAGCAGTACTTC
CAISSAGEGEQYF